A single sample is the source of the 5 T cell receptor beta chains below, sequenced in a study of T cells in Graves' hyperthyroidism and ophthalmopathy. Amplified TCR beta CDR3 regions came from RNA transcripts. HTBI primers were the set used in a first-round RT-PCR of the TCR CDR3. TCRdb reanalysed the multiplex PCR reads using MiXCR and keeps one entry per CDR3 protein. Of a few hundred thousand distinct CDR3 sequences in the sample, approximately 18% were seen once. The sequenced sample consisted of blood. These receptors came from a man aged 50 to 60 with Graves' ophthalmopathy.

This clonotype appeared many times. The gene calls are TRBV7-9 and TRBJ2-5, with D possibly TRBD2 on 5 matching bases. The CDR3 extends over 15 amino acids. The V and J ends lost 5 bases and 4 bases respectively, with 17 bases between them. Per germline, CDR1 SEHNR and CDR2 FQNEAQ (reference sequence). CDR3 nucleotides: TGTGCCAGCAGCCCCCTTGGAGGTGGTACAGAGACCCAGTACTTC. Protein sequence: CASSPLGGGTETQYF.

This clonotype was recorded at least ten times. This chain connects TRBV5-1 to TRBJ2-7; 7 nucleotides match TRBD1. The CDR3 runs to 14 residues. Germline V CDR1 and CDR2: SGHRS, YFSETQ. The ends lost 4 bases at V and 1 base at J; junction bases unmatched: 5. Here the CDR3 DNA reads TGCGCCAGCAGCCCTCGGGACAGTTCCTACGAGCAGTACTTC. Translation: CASSPRDSSYEQYF.

This clonotype occurred many times. The chain combines TRBV10-3 with TRBJ1-1; D gene ambiguous. Germline V gene lookup returns CDR1 ENHRY and CDR2 SYGVKD. The CDR3 has 15 residues. The V end lost 3 bases, the J end lost 0 bases, and 11 bases lay between the germline ends. Written as DNA, the CDR3 is TGTGCCATCAGTGAAATTGAAGGGTTGAACACTGAAGCTTTCTTT. Its protein product is CAISEIEGLNTEAFF.

The chain has TRBV27 and TRBJ1-6; D ambiguous. The CDR3 runs to 15 residues. CDR1 and CDR2 from the germline V gene are MNHEY and SMNVEV (reference sequence). Trimming shortened V by 5 bases and J by 5 bases, and 13 bases separated the two germline ends. DNA for the CDR3: TGTGCCAGCAGTAAAAACCGAATGGATAATTCACCCCTCCACTTT. This codes for CASSKNRMDNSPLHF.

This clonotype was seen a handful of times. One end of the junction varies from germline; a read error may be responsible. The CDR3 loop reads CASSTTGPGELLF. As DNA, the CDR3 is TGTGCCAGCAGCACCACAGGGCCCGGGGAGCTGCTTTTT. The V and J genes are TRBV13 and TRBJ2-2; tentatively, D is TRBD1 (6 bases). Germline CDR1 and CDR2: PRHDT and FYEKMQ (reference sequence). CDR3 length: 13 amino acids.